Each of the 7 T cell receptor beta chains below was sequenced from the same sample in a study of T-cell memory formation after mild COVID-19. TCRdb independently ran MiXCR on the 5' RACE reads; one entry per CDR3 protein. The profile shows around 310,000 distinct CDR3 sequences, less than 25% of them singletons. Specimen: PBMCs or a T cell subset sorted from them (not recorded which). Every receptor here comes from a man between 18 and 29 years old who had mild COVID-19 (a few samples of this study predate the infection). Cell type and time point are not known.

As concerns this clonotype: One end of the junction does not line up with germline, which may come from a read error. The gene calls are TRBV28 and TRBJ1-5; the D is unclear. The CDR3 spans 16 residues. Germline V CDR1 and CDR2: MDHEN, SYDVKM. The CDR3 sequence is CASRQGIAGSNQPQHF. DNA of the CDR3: TGTGCCAGCAGGCAAGGAATCGCGGGGAGCAATCAGCCACAGCATTTT. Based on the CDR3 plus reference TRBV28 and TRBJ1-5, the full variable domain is DVKVTQSSRYLVKRTGEKVFLECVQDMDHENMFWYRQDPGLGLRLIYFSYDVKMKEKGDIPEGYSVSREKKERFSLILESASTNQTSMYLCASRQGIAGSNQPQHFGDGTRLSIL.

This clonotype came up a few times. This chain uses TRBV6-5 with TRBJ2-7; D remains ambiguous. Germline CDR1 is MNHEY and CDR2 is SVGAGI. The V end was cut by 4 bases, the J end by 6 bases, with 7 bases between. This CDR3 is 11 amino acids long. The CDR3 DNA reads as TGTGCCAGCAGTTCCCAGGTCGAGCAGTACTTC. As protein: CASSSQVEQYF.

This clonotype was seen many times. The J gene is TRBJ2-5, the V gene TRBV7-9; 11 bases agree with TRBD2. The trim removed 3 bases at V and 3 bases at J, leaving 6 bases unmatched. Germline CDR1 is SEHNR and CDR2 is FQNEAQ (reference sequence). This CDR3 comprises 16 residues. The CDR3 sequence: CASSFGTSGGEETQYF. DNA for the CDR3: TGTGCCAGCAGCTTCGGAACTAGCGGGGGAGAAGAGACCCAGTACTTC. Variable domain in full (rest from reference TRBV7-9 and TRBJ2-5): DTGVSQNPRHKITKRGQNVTFRCDPISEHNRLYWYRQTLGQGPEFLTYFQNEAQLEKSRLLSDRFSAERPKGSFSTLEIQRTEQGDSAMYLCASSFGTSGGEETQYFGPGTRLLVL.

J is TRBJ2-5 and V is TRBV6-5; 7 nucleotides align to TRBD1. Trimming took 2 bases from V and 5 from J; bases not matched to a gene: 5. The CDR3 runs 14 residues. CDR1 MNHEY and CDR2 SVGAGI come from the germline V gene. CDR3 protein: CASSYKTGYETQYF. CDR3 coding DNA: TGTGCCAGCAGTTACAAGACAGGGTATGAGACCCAGTACTTC.

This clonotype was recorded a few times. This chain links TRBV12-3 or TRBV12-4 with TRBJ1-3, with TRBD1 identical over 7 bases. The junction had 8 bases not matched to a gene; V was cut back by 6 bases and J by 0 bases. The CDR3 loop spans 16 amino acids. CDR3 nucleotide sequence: TGTGCCAGCAGCTGGGGGGCAGGGGGCTCTGGAAACACCATATATTTT. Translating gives CASSWGAGGSGNTIYF.

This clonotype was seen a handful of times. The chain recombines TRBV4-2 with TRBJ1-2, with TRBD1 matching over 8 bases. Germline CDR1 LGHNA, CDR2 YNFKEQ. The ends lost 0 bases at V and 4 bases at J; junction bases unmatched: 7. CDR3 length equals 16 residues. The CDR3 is CASSQDYGTGRYGYTF. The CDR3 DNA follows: TGTGCCAGCAGCCAAGATTACGGGACAGGCCGCTATGGCTACACCTTC.

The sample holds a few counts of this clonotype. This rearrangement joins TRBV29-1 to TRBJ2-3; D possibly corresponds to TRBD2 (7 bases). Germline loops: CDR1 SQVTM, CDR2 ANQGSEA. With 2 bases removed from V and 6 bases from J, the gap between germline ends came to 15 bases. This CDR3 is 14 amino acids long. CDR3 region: CSVERGAVGDTQYF. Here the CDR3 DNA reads TGCAGCGTTGAACGGGGGGCTGTGGGGGATACGCAGTATTTT.